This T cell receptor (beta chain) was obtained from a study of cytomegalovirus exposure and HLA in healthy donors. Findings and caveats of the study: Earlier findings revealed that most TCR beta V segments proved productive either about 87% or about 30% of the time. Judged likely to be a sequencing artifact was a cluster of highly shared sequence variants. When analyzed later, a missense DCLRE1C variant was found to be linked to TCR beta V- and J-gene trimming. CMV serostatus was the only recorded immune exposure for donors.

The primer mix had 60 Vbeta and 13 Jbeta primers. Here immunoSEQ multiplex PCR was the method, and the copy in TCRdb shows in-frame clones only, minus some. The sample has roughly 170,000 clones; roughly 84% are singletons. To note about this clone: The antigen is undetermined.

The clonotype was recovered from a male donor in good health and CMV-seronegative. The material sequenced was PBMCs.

CDR3 DNA sequence: TGTGCCAGCAGCTTAGGACAGATCTCCTACGAGCAGTACTTC. Protein sequence: CASSLGQISYEQYF. V gene TRBV7-8 combines with J gene TRBJ2-7; possible D gene TRBD1, 5 bases. The CDR3 length is 14 residues. Germline assignment: CDR1 SGHVS and CDR2 FQNEAQ. Trimming shortened V by 1 base and J by 0 bases, and 7 bases separated the two germline ends.